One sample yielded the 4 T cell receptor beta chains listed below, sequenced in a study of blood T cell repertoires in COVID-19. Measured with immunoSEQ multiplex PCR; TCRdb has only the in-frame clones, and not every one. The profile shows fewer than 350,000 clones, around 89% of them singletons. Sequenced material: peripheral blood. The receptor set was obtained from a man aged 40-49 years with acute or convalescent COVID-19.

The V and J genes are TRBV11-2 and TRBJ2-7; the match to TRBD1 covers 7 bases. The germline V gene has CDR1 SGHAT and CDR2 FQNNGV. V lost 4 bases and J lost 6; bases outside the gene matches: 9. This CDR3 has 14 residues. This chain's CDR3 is CASSSWTGPSEQYF. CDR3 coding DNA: TGTGCCAGCAGCTCCTGGACAGGTCCATCCGAGCAGTACTTC.

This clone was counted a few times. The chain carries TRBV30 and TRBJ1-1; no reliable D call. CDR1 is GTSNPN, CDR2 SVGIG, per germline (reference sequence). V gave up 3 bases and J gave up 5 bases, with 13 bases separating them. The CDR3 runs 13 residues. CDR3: CAWRSLRGTEAFF. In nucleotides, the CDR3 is TGTGCCTGGAGGTCCCTACGGGGAACTGAAGCTTTCTTT.

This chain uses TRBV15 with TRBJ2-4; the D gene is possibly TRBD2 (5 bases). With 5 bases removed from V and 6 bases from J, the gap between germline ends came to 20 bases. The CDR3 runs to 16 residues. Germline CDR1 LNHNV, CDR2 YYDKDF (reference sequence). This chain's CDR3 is CATSRFSRDPGNIQYF. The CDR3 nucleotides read TGTGCCACCAGCCGATTCTCCCGGGATCCGGGAAACATTCAGTACTTC.

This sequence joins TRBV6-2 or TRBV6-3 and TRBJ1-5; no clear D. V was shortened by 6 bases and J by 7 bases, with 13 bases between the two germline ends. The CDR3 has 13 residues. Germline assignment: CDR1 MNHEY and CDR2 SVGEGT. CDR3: CASSATIQQPQHF. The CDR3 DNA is TGTGCCAGCAGCGCTACTATTCAGCAGCCCCAGCATTTT.